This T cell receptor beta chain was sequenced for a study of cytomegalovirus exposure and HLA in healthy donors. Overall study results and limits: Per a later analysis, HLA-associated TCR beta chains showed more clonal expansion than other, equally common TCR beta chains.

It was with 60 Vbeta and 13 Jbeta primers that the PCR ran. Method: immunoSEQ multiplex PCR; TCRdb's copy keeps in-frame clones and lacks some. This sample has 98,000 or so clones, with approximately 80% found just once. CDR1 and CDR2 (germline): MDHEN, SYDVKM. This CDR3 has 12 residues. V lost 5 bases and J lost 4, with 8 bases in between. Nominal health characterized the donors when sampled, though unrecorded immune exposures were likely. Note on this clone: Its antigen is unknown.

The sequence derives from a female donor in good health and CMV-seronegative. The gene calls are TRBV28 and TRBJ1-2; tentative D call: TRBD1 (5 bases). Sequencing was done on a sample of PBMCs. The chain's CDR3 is CASSQDIYGYTF. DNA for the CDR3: TGTGCCAGCAGTCAGGACATCTATGGCTACACCTTC.